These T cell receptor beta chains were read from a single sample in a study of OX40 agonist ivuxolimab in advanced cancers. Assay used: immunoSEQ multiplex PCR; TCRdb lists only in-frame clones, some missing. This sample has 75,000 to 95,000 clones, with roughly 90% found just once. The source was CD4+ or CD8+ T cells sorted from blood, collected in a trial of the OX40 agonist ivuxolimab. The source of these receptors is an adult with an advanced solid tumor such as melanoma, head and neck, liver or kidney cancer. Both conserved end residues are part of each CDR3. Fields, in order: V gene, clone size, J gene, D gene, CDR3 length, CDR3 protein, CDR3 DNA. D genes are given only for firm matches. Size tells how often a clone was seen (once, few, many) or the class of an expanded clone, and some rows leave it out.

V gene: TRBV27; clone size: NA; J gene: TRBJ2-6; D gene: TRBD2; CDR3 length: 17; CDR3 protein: CASSRAGGRSGANVLTF; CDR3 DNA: TGTGCCAGCTCACGGGCGGGAGGGCGTTCTGGGGCCAACGTCCTGACTTTC
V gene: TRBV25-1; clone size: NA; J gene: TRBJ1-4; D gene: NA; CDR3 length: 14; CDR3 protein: CASGVRGLDEKLFF; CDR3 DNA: TGTGCCAGCGGAGTAAGGGGTCTTGACGAAAAACTGTTTTTT
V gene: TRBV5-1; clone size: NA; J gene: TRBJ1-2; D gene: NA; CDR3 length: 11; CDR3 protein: CASRGVYGYTF; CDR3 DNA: TGCGCCAGCAGGGGGGTCTATGGCTACACCTTC
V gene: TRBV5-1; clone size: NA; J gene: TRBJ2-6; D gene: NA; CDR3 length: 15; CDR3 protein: CASSVTASGANVLTF; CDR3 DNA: TGCGCCAGCAGCGTTACAGCCTCTGGGGCCAACGTCCTGACTTTC
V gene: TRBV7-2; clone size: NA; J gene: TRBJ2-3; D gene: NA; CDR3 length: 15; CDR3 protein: CASSFMPDWHNTQYF; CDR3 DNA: TGTGCCAGCAGCTTCATGCCCGATTGGCATAATACGCAGTATTTT
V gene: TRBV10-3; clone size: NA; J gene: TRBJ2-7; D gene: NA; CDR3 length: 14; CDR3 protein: CAISESGGRYEQYF; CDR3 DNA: TGTGCCATCAGTGAGTCGGGGGGGCGTTACGAGCAGTACTTC
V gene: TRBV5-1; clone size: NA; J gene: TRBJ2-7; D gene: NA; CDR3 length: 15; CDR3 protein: CASSLPGSSSYEQYF; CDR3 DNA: TGCGCCAGCAGCCTCCCGGGGTCGAGCTCCTACGAGCAGTACTTC
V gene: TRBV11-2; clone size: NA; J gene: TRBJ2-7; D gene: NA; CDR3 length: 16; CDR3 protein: CASSLQGVAGAYEQYF; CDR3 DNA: TGTGCCAGCAGCCTACAGGGGGTAGCGGGAGCATACGAGCAGTACTTC
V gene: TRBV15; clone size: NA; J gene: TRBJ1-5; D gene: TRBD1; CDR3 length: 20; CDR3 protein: CATSLRRDRASVVSNQPQHF; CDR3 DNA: TGTGCCACCAGCTTGCGCCGGGACAGGGCGTCCGTGGTGAGCAATCAGCCCCAGCATTTT
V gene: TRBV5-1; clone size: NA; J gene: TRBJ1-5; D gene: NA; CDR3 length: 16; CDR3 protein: CASSLGDGGGNQPQHF; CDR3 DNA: TGCGCCAGCAGCTTGGGGGATGGGGGCGGCAATCAGCCCCAGCATTTT
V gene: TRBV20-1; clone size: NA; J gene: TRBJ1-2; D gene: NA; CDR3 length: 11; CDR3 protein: CSARENYGYTF; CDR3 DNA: TGCAGTGCTAGGGAGAACTATGGCTACACCTTC
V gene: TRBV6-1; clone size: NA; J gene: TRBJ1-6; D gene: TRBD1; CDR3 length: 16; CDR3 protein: CASSEVQGQGGSPLHF; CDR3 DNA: TGTGCCAGCAGTGAAGTCCAAGGACAGGGTGGTTCACCCCTCCACTTT
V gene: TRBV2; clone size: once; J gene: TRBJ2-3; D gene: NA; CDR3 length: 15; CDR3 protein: CASSSGTYSTDTQYF; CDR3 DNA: TGTGCCAGCAGCTCCGGGACATACAGCACAGATACGCAGTATTTT
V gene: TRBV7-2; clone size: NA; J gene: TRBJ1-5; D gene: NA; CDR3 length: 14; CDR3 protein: CASSLWEGDQPQHF; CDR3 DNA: TGTGCCAGCAGCTTATGGGAGGGGGATCAGCCCCAGCATTTT
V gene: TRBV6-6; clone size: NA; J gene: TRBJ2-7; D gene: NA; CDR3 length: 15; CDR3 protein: CASSYQGNRHHEQYF; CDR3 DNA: TGTGCCAGCAGTTACCAAGGCAACAGGCACCACGAGCAGTACTTC
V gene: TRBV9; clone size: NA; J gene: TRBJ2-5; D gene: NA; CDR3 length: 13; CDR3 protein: CASSVVGGETQYF; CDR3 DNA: TGTGCCAGCAGCGTAGTGGGCGGGGAGACCCAGTACTTC
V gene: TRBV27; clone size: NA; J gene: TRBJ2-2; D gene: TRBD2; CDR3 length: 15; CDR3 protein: CASSSGTRGTGELFF; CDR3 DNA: TGTGCCAGCAGTTCCGGGACTAGGGGGACCGGGGAGCTGTTTTTT
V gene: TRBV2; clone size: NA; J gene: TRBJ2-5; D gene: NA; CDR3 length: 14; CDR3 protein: CASSPTRFGETQYF; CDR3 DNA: TGTGCCAGCAGTCCTACTAGATTTGGAGAGACCCAGTACTTC
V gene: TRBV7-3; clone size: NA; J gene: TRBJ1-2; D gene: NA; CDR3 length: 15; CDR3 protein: CASSLSSSPSSGYTF; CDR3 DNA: TGTGCCAGCAGCTTATCGTCGTCACCGTCGTCTGGCTACACCTTC
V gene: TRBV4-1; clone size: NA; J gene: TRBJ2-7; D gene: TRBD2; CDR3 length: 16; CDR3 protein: CASSQAATSATYEQYF; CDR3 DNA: TGCGCCAGCAGCCAAGCGGCGACTAGCGCCACCTACGAGCAGTACTTC
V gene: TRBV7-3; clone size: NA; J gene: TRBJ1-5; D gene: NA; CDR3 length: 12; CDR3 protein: CASSLCRWPQHF; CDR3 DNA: TGTGCCAGCAGCCTTTGCCGGTGGCCCCAGCATTTT
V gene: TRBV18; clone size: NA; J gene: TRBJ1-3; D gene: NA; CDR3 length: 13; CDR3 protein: CASSPRGANTIYF; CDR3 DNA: TGTGCCAGCTCACCACGAGGGGCAAACACCATATATTTT
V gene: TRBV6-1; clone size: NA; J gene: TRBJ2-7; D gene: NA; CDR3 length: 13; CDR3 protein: CASSEQGQGEQYF; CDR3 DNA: TGTGCCAGCAGTGAACAGGGGCAGGGCGAGCAGTACTTC
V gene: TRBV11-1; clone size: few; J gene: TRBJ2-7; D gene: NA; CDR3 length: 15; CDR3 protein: CASSLIGESVYEQYF; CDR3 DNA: TGTGCCAGCAGCTTAATAGGGGAGTCAGTCTACGAGCAGTACTTC
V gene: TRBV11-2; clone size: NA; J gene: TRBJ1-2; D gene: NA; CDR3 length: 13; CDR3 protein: CASSPGNNYGYTF; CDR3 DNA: TGTGCCAGCAGCCCGGGAAATAACTATGGCTACACCTTC
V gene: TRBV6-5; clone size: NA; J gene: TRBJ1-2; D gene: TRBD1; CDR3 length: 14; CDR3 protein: CASREVGQGYGYTF; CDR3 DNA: TGTGCCAGCAGAGAGGTCGGACAGGGCTATGGCTACACCTTC
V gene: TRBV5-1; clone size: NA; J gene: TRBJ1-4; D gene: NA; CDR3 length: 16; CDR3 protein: CASSSPDGPTNEKLFF; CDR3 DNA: TGCGCCAGCAGCTCTCCGGACGGACCAACTAATGAAAAACTGTTTTTT
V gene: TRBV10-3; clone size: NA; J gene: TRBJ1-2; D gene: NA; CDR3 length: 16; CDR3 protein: CAISDLSGTSNYGYTF; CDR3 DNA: TGTGCCATCAGTGATTTATCGGGAACTAGTAACTATGGCTACACCTTC
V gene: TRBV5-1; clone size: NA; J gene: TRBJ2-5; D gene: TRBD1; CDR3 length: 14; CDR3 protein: CASSFGQVQETQYF; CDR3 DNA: TGCGCCAGCAGCTTCGGACAGGTACAAGAGACCCAGTACTTC
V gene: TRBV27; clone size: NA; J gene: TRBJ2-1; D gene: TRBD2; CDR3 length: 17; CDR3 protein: CASIASGMGSSYNEQFF; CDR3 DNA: TGTGCCAGCATAGCTAGCGGGATGGGGAGCTCCTACAATGAGCAGTTCTTC
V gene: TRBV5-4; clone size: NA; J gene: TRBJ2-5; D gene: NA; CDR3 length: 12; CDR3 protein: CASSLARETQYF; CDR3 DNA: TGTGCCAGCAGCTTGGCGAGAGAGACCCAGTACTTC
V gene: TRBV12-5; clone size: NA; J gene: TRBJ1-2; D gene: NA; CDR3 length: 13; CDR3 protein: CASAFGGNYGYTF; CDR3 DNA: TGTGCTAGTGCCTTTGGAGGGAACTATGGCTACACCTTC
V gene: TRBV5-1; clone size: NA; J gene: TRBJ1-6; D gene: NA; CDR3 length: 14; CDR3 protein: CASSLGQNNSPLHF; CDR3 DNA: TGCGCCAGCAGCTTGGGACAGAATAATTCACCCCTCCACTTT
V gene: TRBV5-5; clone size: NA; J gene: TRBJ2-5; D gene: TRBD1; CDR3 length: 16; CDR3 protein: CASSLGGTGFGGTQYF; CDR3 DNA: TGTGCCAGCAGCTTGGGCGGGACAGGGTTTGGTGGGACCCAGTACTTC
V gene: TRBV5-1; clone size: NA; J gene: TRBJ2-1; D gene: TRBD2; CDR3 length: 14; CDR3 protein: CASNGGDSYNEQFF; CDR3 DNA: TGCGCCAGCAACGGGGGGGACTCCTACAATGAGCAGTTCTTC
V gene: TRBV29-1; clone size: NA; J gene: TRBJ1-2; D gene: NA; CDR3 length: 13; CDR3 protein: CSVREGTNYGYTF; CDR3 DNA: TGCAGCGTTCGAGAGGGGACTAACTATGGCTACACCTTC
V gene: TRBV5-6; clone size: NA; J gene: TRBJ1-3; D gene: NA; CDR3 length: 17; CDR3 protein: CASSLEVRAYSGNTIYF; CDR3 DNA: TGTGCCAGCAGCTTAGAAGTCAGGGCCTACTCTGGAAACACCATATATTTT
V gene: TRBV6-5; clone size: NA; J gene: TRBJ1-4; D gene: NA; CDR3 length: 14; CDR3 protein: CASSYEGSNEKLFF; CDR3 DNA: TGTGCCAGCAGTTACGAGGGTTCTAATGAAAAACTGTTTTTT